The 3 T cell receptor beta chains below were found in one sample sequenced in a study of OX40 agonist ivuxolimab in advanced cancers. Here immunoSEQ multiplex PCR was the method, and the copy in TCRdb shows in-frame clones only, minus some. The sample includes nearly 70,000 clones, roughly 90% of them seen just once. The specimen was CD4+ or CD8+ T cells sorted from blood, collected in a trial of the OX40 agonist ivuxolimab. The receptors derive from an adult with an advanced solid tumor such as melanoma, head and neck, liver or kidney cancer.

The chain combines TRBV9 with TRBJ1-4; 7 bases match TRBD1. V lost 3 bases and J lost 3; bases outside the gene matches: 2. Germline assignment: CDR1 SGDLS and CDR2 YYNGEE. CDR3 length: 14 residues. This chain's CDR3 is CASSDGTANEKLFF. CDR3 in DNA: TGTGCCAGCAGCGACGGGACAGCTAATGAAAAACTGTTTTTT.

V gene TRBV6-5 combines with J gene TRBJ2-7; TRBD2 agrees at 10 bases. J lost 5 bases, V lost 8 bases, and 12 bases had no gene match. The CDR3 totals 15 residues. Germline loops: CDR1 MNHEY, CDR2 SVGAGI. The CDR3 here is CASRIVSGLANEQYF. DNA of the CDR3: TGTGCCAGCCGTATTGTTTCGGGACTAGCGAACGAGCAGTACTTC.

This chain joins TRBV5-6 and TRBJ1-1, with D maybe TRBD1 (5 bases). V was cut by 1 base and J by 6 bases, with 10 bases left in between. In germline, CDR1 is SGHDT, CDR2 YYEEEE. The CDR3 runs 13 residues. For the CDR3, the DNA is TGTGCCAGCAGCTTGTTTTTGGGGGCTGAAGCTTTCTTT. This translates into CASSLFLGAEAFF.